These T cell receptor beta chains were read from a single sample in a study of blood T cell repertoires in COVID-19. Method: immunoSEQ multiplex PCR; TCRdb's copy keeps in-frame clones and lacks some. The top ten hold about 1.3% of the sample, which has roughly 200,000 clones, approximately 86% seen once. Sequencing used peripheral blood. The receptors come from a woman aged 30 to 39 with COVID-19, enrolled during active disease. Both conserved end residues are part of each CDR3. The D gene is left open where the match is weak. The size entry is marked missing in some rows and otherwise reads once, few, many or a size class.

d_call: TRBD2; clone_size: NA; v_call: TRBV9; cdr3_aa: CASSEEAAGETDTQYF
d_call: TRBD2; clone_size: NA; v_call: TRBV9; cdr3_aa: CASSGTGLAGGEQFF
d_call: TRBD1; clone_size: NA; v_call: TRBV6-1; cdr3_aa: CASSPGQGRNTEAFF
d_call: NA; clone_size: NA; v_call: TRBV7-9; cdr3_aa: CASSLVAGPGANVLTF
d_call: TRBD2; clone_size: NA; v_call: TRBV5-6; cdr3_aa: CASRTPGLAPFSSYNEQFF
d_call: NA; clone_size: NA; v_call: TRBV28; cdr3_aa: CATQTSQGRYEQYF
d_call: NA; clone_size: NA; v_call: TRBV28; cdr3_aa: CASSLVGAGDTQYF
d_call: NA; clone_size: NA; v_call: TRBV5-6; cdr3_aa: CASSLEGFTGELFF
d_call: TRBD2; clone_size: NA; v_call: TRBV28; cdr3_aa: CASSLFRTSGRNNEQFF
d_call: NA; clone_size: NA; v_call: TRBV6-5; cdr3_aa: CACGERPQHF
d_call: TRBD2; clone_size: few; v_call: TRBV9; cdr3_aa: CASSAGSGNFFTATDTQYF
d_call: TRBD2; clone_size: NA; v_call: TRBV20-1; cdr3_aa: CSSSGSGEQYF
d_call: NA; clone_size: NA; v_call: TRBV5-1; cdr3_aa: CASSLGQQETQYF
d_call: NA; clone_size: few; v_call: TRBV3-1/TRBV3-2; cdr3_aa: CASSQDLRGEKLFF
d_call: NA; clone_size: once; v_call: TRBV6-5; cdr3_aa: CASRLLEREKLFF
d_call: NA; clone_size: NA; v_call: TRBV5-4; cdr3_aa: CASSLWAGVSTEAFF